This TCR beta chain was sequenced during a study of shared clonotypes between healthy human individuals (dated by TCRdb to the early 2020s). With respect to the entire study: The cohort comprised a couple of women and a few men aged 18 to 49 years. For each donor, CD4 naive and CD4 memory were each run on three plates, CD8 naive on two plates, and CD8 memory on one plate. Libraries were prepared and TCR repertoires were sequenced by different laboratories using diverse techniques, in order to increase sequencing depth and limit assay-specific biases. To estimate repertoire size and how much clonotype sharing occurs between individuals, the study deeply sequenced the blood TCR repertoires of about 5 healthy adults. Each donor's leukapheresis produced roughly between roughly 0.85 and 9.5 billion PBMCs. Results and caveats for the whole study, not just this receptor: Based on pairwise subsampling, the degree of clonotype sharing among donors was expected to be affected by sequencing depth. Rarefaction of sorted-subset datasets indicated incomplete sequencing despite the large sequencing depth. Compared with non-shared clonotypes, clonotypes shared by all four sorted-subset donors had higher generation probabilities. Because the study included only a small number of donors, the genetic and exposure-history diversity represented was limited. Sampling was limited to blood, and TCR repertoires in tissue likely differ from TCR repertoires in blood. Naive subsets generally had larger estimated clonotype richness than memory subsets. Across several donors, around 5.4% of naive CD4, roughly 3.5% of naive CD8, 2.3% of memory CD4, and about 0.44% of memory CD8 clonotypes were shared.

Using the deep immunoSEQ assay, multiplex PCR amplified TCR CDR3 regions from genomic DNA. For each cell subset, the extracted genomic DNA was distributed evenly across all wells of several immunoSEQ 96-well plates, and each plate served as one replicate. Each replicate PCR for sorted subsets received around 210 ng genomic DNA, equal to 30,000 or so T cell genomes. The purified libraries were quantified using a Qubit 3.0 fluorometer, sized with a Bioanalyzer 2100, and then quantified again using the KAPA Library Quantification kit. Every immunoSEQ 96-well plate was sequenced on a separate single-read 150-cycle Illumina NextSeq 550 flow cell. From the authors' description of their analysis: The immunoSEQ output contained only junctional sequences without quality scores, so filtering could not match that applied to full-length reads. To assign V/J genes and CDR3, sequences were annotated against IMGT germline references using PyIR, a Python wrapper for IgBLAST v1.9. Reads were filtered out if the reads had weak V/J assignments (E-value above 1e-6), no CDR3, stop codons, out-of-frame junctions, or ambiguous translated residues. V3J clonotypes were defined by identical inferred V gene, J gene, and CDR3 amino acid sequence. Percentage overlap between repertoires was calculated by dividing the number of shared unique clonotypes by the size of the smaller repertoire. Repertoire richness was assessed with RTK rarefaction, the Chao1 estimator, and Recon v2.1 estimates of unobserved clonotypes. Generation probabilities were computed with OLGA for all TCRbeta clonotypes obtained by the gDNA method from a handful of donors. In its TCRdb copy, this immuneACCESS table keeps in-frame sequences only and misses some clones. Where compared with another copy, unresolved V genes explain less than half of these, and the others have no known cause. V and J calls and clone size are as listed in that table; D and trimming were resolved from the DNA. For this sample there are roughly 2 million clones; under 97% appear just once. Clones ranked in the top ten supply roughly 0.13% of the sample.

Healthy HIV-negative adults with no recently reported acute infections or vaccinations were included as donors. Only Caucasian adults living in Nashville, Tennessee, USA were represented among the donors. CD4+ T cells were enriched by magnetic negative selection; naive cells were then positively selected on CD45RA, and the negative fraction formed the memory subset. After blood collection by leukapheresis, PBMCs were isolated using Ficoll-Histopaque density gradient centrifugation and then cryopreserved in the vapor phase of liquid nitrogen. Analytical flow cytometry was used to check the purity and quantity of every magnetically sorted T cell population. From each sorted fraction, genomic DNA was isolated and quantified by UV absorbance on a Nanodrop 2000c. CDR1 SEHNR and CDR2 FQNEAQ were looked up in the germline V gene (reference sequence). The CDR3 holds 13 amino acids from the cysteine to the phenylalanine. The sequence is cut down to CDR3 DNA, 39 bases in frame from base 1. Relative to germline, V is 3 bases shorter and J is 9 bases shorter, with 12 bases between their ends.

In the case of this clone: No cognate antigen has been identified for it. Nothing much larger sits one base from this clone, and base qualities are not available.

Material for sequencing was naive CD4+ T cells sorted from blood. The sample's cell subset or site label is to be understood as: CD45RA+ positively selected. The TCR was taken from a man aged 18-30 years in good health. The chain links TRBV7-9 with TRBJ2-1; no D segment can be confidently identified. CDR3 region: CASSFPRRTEQFF. The sequence in DNA is TGTGCCAGCAGCTTCCCCCGACGGACTGAGCAGTTCTTC.